This TCR beta chain was documented in a study of blood T cells in healthy people across ages. The study, taken as a whole, reports: Across samples, TCR beta diversity tracked strongly with naive T cell percentage.

About this clonotype itself: No antigen is known for it.

Individuals who donated were healthy Caucasians from Russia aged about 6 to 90. CDR1 is MNHEY, CDR2 SMNVEV, per germline (reference sequence). Trimming pared 0 bases from V and 1 base from J, leaving 10 bases between. This CDR3 has 16 amino acids. Alongside a J-beta primer mix, a sample-barcoded 5' primer served in a second PCR lasting about 6 to 12 cycles. TCRdb reprocessed the 5' RACE reads with MiXCR, giving one entry per CDR3 protein. Of hundreds of thousands of distinct CDR3 sequences listed, roughly 50% are singletons. The source material was blood. This sequence originates from a man older than 75 in good health. This sequence joins TRBV27 and TRBJ2-1; D gene uncertain. In DNA, the CDR3 is TGTGCCAGCAGTTTATCTCCTGGCAATTCCTACAATGAGCAGTTCTTC. This sequence encodes CASSLSPGNSYNEQFF.